This note documents a single T cell receptor beta chain sequence. Its antigen is still unknown. Within one base of it there is no much larger clone, and no base qualities were kept. One collaborating source in Seattle enrolled patients during active infection and followed them longitudinally through the course of disease. Whole blood was collected in K2EDTA tubes by collaborating institutions according to the institutions' own protocols. Collaborator samples were shipped for TCRbeta analysis as frozen whole blood, isolated PBMCs, or DNA extracted from either sample type. The data derive from a study of blood T cell repertoires in COVID-19 (dated by TCRdb to 2018 to 2021). The study in broad terms: The collaborator samples originated in the United States, Italy and Spain and spanned the acute and convalescent phases of COVID-19. Where HLA class I and class II types were available, the types were taken from metadata supplied by the sample provider, not from assay-based typing. Samples were obtained from the ongoing ImmuneRACE study (first 160 participants) and from some 1,300 subjects provided by 6 global collaborators. Subjects who had been exposed to COVID-19, were actively infected with it, or had recovered from it provided the deeply sampled blood TCRbeta repertoires that made up the dataset. Nearly every sample came with metadata listing a de-identified subject ID, COVID-19 status, age in years and sex. The prospective study material was composed of cDNA or gDNA derived from T cells, B-cell-depleted T cells, or PBMCs. The repertoires were released in a freely available public database meant as a resource for research on the immune response to SARS-CoV-2. Paper-wide results and their limitations: The amount of clinical and demographic metadata varied by source and participant and was provided uncurated.

The immunoSEQ Assay, a bias-controlled multiplex PCR, was used to amplify TCRbeta CDR3 regions from genomic DNA. The paper's processing steps were these. Within the assay, amplification of reference gene primers was used to estimate how many nucleated cells each sample contained. Sequence reads were collapsed and filtered to measure the absolute abundance of every unique TCRbeta CDR3 rearrangement. For each sample, productive Simpson clonality was calculated by taking the square root of Simpson's diversity index across productive rearrangements. TCRdb stores this immuneACCESS table with in-frame sequences only. Part of the clones is absent; in the studies checked, under half of the shortfall reflects unresolved V genes, and no reason is known for the rest. That table furnishes V, J and clone size, whereas the DNA furnished D and trimming. Here the sample has hundreds of thousands of clones; roughly 85% occur a single time. 5% to 6.5% of the sample is held by the ten biggest clonotypes.

CDR1 and CDR2, looked up from the germline V gene (reference sequence), are MNHEY and SMNVEV. The V end loses 0 bases and the J end loses 4 bases, and a stretch of 9 bases separates them. CDR3 length: 15 amino acids, cysteine to phenylalanine. CDR3 DNA is the only sequence kept; it has 45 bases, read in frame from the first base. The sequence came from a man in his fifties with COVID-19, enrolled during active disease. In this chain, TRBV27 is recombined with TRBJ2-2, and perhaps TRBD1 as D gene, on 5 matching bases. Sequenced: peripheral blood. The CDR3 region: CASSLSGVFTGELFF. In nucleotide form, the sequence is TGTGCCAGCAGTTTATCAGGGGTTTTCACCGGGGAGCTGTTTTTT.